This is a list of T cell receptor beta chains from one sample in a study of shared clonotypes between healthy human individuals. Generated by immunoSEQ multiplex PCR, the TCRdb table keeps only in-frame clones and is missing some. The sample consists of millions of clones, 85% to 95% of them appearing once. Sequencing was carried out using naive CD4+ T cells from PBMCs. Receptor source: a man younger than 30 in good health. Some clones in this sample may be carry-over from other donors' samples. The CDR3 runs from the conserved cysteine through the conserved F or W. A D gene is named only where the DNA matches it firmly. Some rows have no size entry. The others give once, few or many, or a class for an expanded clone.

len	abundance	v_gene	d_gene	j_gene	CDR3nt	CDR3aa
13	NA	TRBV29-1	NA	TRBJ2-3	TGCAGCGTTGCCCTAGAACGCGGGGATACGCAGTATTTT	CSVALERGDTQYF
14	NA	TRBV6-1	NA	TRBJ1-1	TGTGCCAGCAGGGAGGGGCTGATGAACACTGAAGCTTTCTTT	CASREGLMNTEAFF
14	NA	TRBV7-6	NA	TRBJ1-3	TGTGCCAGCAGCCTAGAAAGCTCTGGAAACACCATATATTTT	CASSLESSGNTIYF
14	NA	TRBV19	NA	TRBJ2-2	TGTGCCAGTAGTAGTTCTTCCGGTCCCGGGGAGCTGTTTTTT	CASSSSSGPGELFF
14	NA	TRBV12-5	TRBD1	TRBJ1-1	TGTGCTAGTACAGGGGGGCAGGGAGACACTGAAGCTTTCTTT	CASTGGQGDTEAFF
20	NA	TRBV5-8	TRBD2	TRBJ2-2	TGTGCCAGCAGCTCCGCTGGGAAATCGGCGGGGGGCACGAACACCGGGGAGCTGTTTTTT	CASSSAGKSAGGTNTGELFF
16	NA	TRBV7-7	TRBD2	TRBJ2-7	TGTGCCAGCAGCTTTGGGGGTGTAGGCGGGGGTTACGAGCAGTACTTC	CASSFGGVGGGYEQYF
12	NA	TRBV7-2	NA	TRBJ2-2	TGTGCCAGCAGCTCAAACACCGGGGAGCTGTTTTTT	CASSSNTGELFF
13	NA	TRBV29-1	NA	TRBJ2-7	TGCAGCGTGTGGGAGGTCAACGCCTACGAGCAGTACTTC	CSVWEVNAYEQYF
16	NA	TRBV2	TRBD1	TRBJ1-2	TGTGCCAGCAGTGAACTAGGACAGGGGGCCCTCGATGGCTACACCTTC	CASSELGQGALDGYTF
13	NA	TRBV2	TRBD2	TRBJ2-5	TGTGCCAGCTCTCGGGGGGGAAGCGAGACCCAGTACTTC	CASSRGGSETQYF
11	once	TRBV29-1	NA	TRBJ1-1	TGCAGCGCCAGGGTGGACACTGAAGCTTTCTTT	CSARVDTEAFF
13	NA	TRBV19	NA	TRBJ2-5	TGTGCCAGTAGAGAGACAGACGAAGAGACCCAGTACTTC	CASRETDEETQYF
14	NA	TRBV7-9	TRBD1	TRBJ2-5	TGTGCCAGCAGCTTGGACAGGGGCCAAGAGACCCAGTACTTC	CASSLDRGQETQYF
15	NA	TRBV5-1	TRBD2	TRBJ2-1	TGCGCCAGCAGCTTGGAAGCGGGGTCCTACAATGAGCAGTTCTTC	CASSLEAGSYNEQFF
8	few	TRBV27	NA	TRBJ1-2	TGTGGCGCGGGTGGCTACACCTTC	CGAGGYTF
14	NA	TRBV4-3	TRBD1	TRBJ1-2	TGCGCCAGCAGCCCCGGGACAGGGGGCCGCGGCTACACCTTC	CASSPGTGGRGYTF
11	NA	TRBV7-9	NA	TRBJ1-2	TGTGCCAGCAGCTTCGGGTATGGCTACACCTTC	CASSFGYGYTF
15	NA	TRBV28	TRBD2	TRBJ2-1	TGTGCCAGCAGGATAGCGGGAGGTACCTACAATGAGCAGTTCTTC	CASRIAGGTYNEQFF
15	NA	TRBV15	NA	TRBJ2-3	TGTGCCACCAGCCGCGAATGGAGAGGGACAGATACGCAGTATTTT	CATSREWRGTDTQYF
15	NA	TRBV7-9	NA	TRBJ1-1	TGTGCCAGCAGCCCACCTGGGCAGGTCCACACTGAAGCTTTCTTT	CASSPPGQVHTEAFF
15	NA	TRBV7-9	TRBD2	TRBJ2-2	TGTGCCAGCAGCTCCTACGCGGGGGGAGGCGGGGAGCTGTTTTTT	CASSSYAGGGGELFF
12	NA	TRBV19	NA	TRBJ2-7	TGTGCCAGTAGTACCCATCGTGGCGAGCAGTACTTC	CASSTHRGEQYF
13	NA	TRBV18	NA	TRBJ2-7	TGTGCCAGCTCACCAGGGATGGCCTACGAGCAGTACTTC	CASSPGMAYEQYF
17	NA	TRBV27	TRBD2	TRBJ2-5	TGTGCCAGCAGCCTAGTCGGACCCGGGCGGGGGGAAGAGACCCAGTACTTC	CASSLVGPGRGEETQYF
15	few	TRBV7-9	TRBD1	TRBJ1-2	TGTGCCAGCAGCCGCGGGACAGCGGAGATCTATGGCTACACCTTC	CASSRGTAEIYGYTF
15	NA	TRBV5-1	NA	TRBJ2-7	TGCGCCAGCAGCTTGGACGGAGGGAGCAGGAACGAGCAGTACTTC	CASSLDGGSRNEQYF
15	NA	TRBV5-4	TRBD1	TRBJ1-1	TGTGCCAGCAGCTTGCCCCAGGGGGCTAACACTGAAGCTTTCTTT	CASSLPQGANTEAFF
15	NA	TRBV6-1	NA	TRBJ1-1	TGTGCCAGCAGTGAAGCGCTGATAGAAAACACTGAAGCTTTCTTT	CASSEALIENTEAFF
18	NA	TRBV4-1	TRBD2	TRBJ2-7	TGCGCCAGCAGCCAAGGAACGATCGCGGGAGGGCCCTTGAACGAGCAGTACTTC	CASSQGTIAGGPLNEQYF
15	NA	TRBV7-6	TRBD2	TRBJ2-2	TGTGCCAGCAGCATAAGGACTAGCTCGACCGGGGAGCTGTTTTTT	CASSIRTSSTGELFF
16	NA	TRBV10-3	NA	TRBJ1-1	TGTGCCATCAGTGATATAAGGGGAGGGGCGAACACTGAAGCTTTCTTT	CAISDIRGGANTEAFF
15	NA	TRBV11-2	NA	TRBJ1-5	TGTGCCAGCAGCTTAAGTGGCGGAGGTACTCAGCCCCAGCATTTT	CASSLSGGGTQPQHF
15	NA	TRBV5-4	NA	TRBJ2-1	TGTGCCAGCAGCTTGGGGGGCCCAGCCTACAATGAGCAGTTCTTC	CASSLGGPAYNEQFF